Shown below are 31 T cell receptor beta chains from a single sample sequenced in a study of T cell clusters in autoimmune cytopenias. Multiplex touch-down PCR amplified TRB using TRB-A and TRB-B pools in one tube. No DNA is given; TCRdb re-called the multiplex PCR reads and lists each CDR3 protein once. The sample has roughly 7,400 distinct CDR3 sequences. TRB was amplified from 250 ng of peripheral blood genomic DNA per sample. These data were also filed under a second study, of T cell repertoires in aging, cancer and after chemotherapy.

Material for sequencing was peripheral blood. The origin of the receptors is a human donor in good health.

Judged by frequency, this clonotype is medium-sized. The chain uses TRBV27 and TRBJ1-1; no DNA is available, so the TRBD1 call from TCRdb remains unchecked. The germline V gene has CDR1 MNHEY and CDR2 SMNVEV (reference sequence). The CDR3 sequence is 13 residues long. The CDR3 region is CASKGQMNTEAFF.

This chain uses TRBV6-2 or TRBV6-3 with TRBJ2-5. The CDR3 is 11 residues long. Germline lookup yields CDR1 MNHEY and CDR2 SVGEGT. The CDR3 region is CASSQKETQYF.

Considering frequency, this clonotype is medium-sized. The V gene is TRBV30, the J gene TRBJ1-6. This CDR3 spans 14 amino acids. Looked up from germline, CDR1 is GTSNPN and CDR2 is SVGIG (reference sequence). CDR3 sequence: CAWSGRAWSSPLHF.

The J gene is TRBJ2-5, the V gene TRBV6-5; TCRdb gives TRBD1 as the D gene, but with no DNA this cannot be confirmed. CDR1 is MNHEY, CDR2 SVGAGI, per germline. This CDR3 contains 14 residues. CDR3 region: CASTRDSGGSAQYF.

The chain couples TRBV27 to TRBJ2-3; TCRdb picks TRBD2, but there is no DNA to check that call. The CDR3 sequence is 16 residues long. CDR1 and CDR2 from the germline V gene are MNHEY and SMNVEV (reference sequence). The CDR3 loop is CASSLKLAGGPATQYF.

In terms of frequency, this clonotype is medium-sized. The chain combines TRBV6-1 with TRBJ1-1; TCRdb proposes TRBD1, but this gene call is untestable without DNA. The CDR3 runs to 13 residues. The germline CDR1 and CDR2 sequences are MNHNS and SASEGT. The CDR3 reads CASTLQGATEAFF.

This clonotype counts as large by frequency. The V call is TRBV15, the J call TRBJ1-2; TCRdb calls TRBD1, which cannot be checked without DNA. Germline CDR1 and CDR2: LNHNV and YYDKDF (reference sequence). The CDR3 is made up of 16 amino acids. The CDR3 loop reads CATSRDETGVDYGYTF.

The chain links TRBV27 to TRBJ2-3; TCRdb reports TRBD2, a call that lacks DNA to check it against. Germline lookup yields CDR1 MNHEY and CDR2 SMNVEV (reference sequence). The CDR3 extends over 15 amino acids. CDR3 loop: CASSLTSGSTDTQYF.

The chain employs TRBV6-5 and TRBJ2-3; TCRdb proposes TRBD1, but this gene call is untestable without DNA. The V gene's germline CDR1 is MNHEY and CDR2 SVGAGI. The CDR3 contains 19 residues. This chain's CDR3 is CASSYSSGGGPGDTDTQYF.

The chain links TRBV13 to TRBJ1-1. The CDR3 consists of 17 residues. Germline assignment: CDR1 PRHDT and CDR2 FYEKMQ (reference sequence). The CDR3 region is CASSLRGLRHKNTEAFF.

The V gene is TRBV19, the J gene TRBJ1-5; TCRdb reports TRBD1, a call that lacks DNA to check it against. Looked up from germline, CDR1 is LNHDA and CDR2 is SQIVND (reference sequence). There are 15 residues in the CDR3. CDR3 in amino acids: CASSIPPSSNQPQHF.

This sequence joins TRBV19 and TRBJ1-2. The germline CDR1 and CDR2 sequences are LNHDA and SQIVND (reference sequence). CDR3 length: 14 residues. The CDR3 reads CASSIDQVLNGYTF.

The chain employs TRBV6-5 and TRBJ2-4; the TCRdb D gene call, TRBD2, has no DNA to confirm it. The germline V gene encodes CDR1 MNHEY and CDR2 SVGAGI. CDR3 length: 15 residues. The CDR3 spells CASSYSTDGGDIQYF.

The chain uses TRBV6-5 and TRBJ2-2; TCRdb gives TRBD1 as the D gene, but with no DNA this cannot be confirmed. Germline lookup yields CDR1 MNHEY and CDR2 SVGAGI. The CDR3 runs 16 residues. CDR3 region: CASSYRGPASTGELFF.

V gene TRBV6-1 combines with J gene TRBJ1-2; TCRdb's D call of TRBD1 is untestable without DNA. The CDR3 totals 18 residues. Germline loops: CDR1 MNHNS, CDR2 SASEGT. The CDR3 reads CASSEEGGQGATNYGYTF.

Its frequency marks this clonotype as medium-sized (0.01 to 0.1%). This chain joins TRBV12-3 or TRBV12-4 and TRBJ2-7; TCRdb gives TRBD1 as the D gene, but with no DNA this cannot be confirmed. This CDR3 region has 12 residues. Here the CDR3 reads CASSPLRGEQYF.

In terms of frequency, this clonotype is medium-sized. The J gene is TRBJ1-2, the V gene TRBV12-3 or TRBV12-4; TCRdb selects TRBD1, and the lack of DNA leaves this call unchecked. The CDR3 covers 13 residues. CDR3 region: CASSPGGNYGYTF.

This chain connects TRBV27 to TRBJ2-1. Germline V lookup: CDR1 MNHEY, CDR2 SMNVEV (reference sequence). The CDR3 sequence is 15 residues long. CDR3 region: CASSSYLAGHNEQFF.

This clonotype is deemed medium-sized by its frequency. V gene TRBV5-6 combines with J gene TRBJ2-7; the D gene TCRdb calls, TRBD2, cannot be checked with no DNA. The CDR3 has 13 amino acids. The germline V gene encodes CDR1 SGHDT and CDR2 YYEEEE. The CDR3 region is CASSFLGLYEQYF.

The chain joins TRBV6-5 to TRBJ1-6; the D call from TCRdb, TRBD1, cannot be confirmed without DNA. The CDR3 sequence is 18 residues long. Germline assignment: CDR1 MNHEY and CDR2 SVGAGI. CDR3 sequence reads: CASSRPRARAGGNSPLHF.

This clonotype is called medium-sized (0.01 to 0.1%) based on its frequency. The chain is built from TRBV19 and TRBJ1-2; no DNA is available, so the TRBD1 call from TCRdb remains unchecked. Per the germline V gene, CDR1 is LNHDA and CDR2 is SQIVND (reference sequence). This CDR3 has 14 amino acids. CDR3 loop: CASRTGPTSYGYTF.

The gene calls are TRBV4-3 and TRBJ1-2; lacking DNA, the TRBD1 call made by TCRdb goes unchecked. The CDR3 covers 13 residues. CDR1 is LGHNA and CDR2 is YSLEER in the germline V gene. The CDR3 sequence: CASSQSGVYGYTF.

The V call is TRBV5-6, the J call TRBJ1-2; with no DNA, the TCRdb D assignment of TRBD1 cannot be verified. The CDR3 totals 14 residues. Germline CDR1 SGHDT, CDR2 YYEEEE. The chain's CDR3 is CASSSGQGRYGYTF.

This clonotype counts as medium-sized (0.01 to 0.1%) by frequency. The chain uses TRBV29-1 and TRBJ1-2; TCRdb selects TRBD1, and the lack of DNA leaves this call unchecked. Germline CDR1 and CDR2: SQVTM and ANQGSEA. The CDR3 totals 14 residues. The CDR3 region is CSVAGTTVGYGYTF.

The chain uses TRBV20-1 and TRBJ2-5. The CDR3 totals 13 residues. Germline V CDR1 and CDR2: DFQATT, SNEGSKA (reference sequence). The chain's CDR3 is CSARGSRVETQYF.

V and J are TRBV19 and TRBJ2-3; the D call of TRBD1 rests on TCRdb alone, since no DNA is present to check it. The CDR3 runs to 16 residues. The germline CDR1 and CDR2 sequences are LNHDA and SQIVND (reference sequence). CDR3 sequence reads: CASTSRDRPGRDTQYF. Together with reference TRBV19 and TRBJ2-3, the CDR3 gives the full variable domain: DGGITQSPKYLFRKEGQNVTLSCEQNLNHDAMYWYRQDPGQGLRLIYYSQIVNDFQKGDIAEGYSVSREKKESFPLTVTSAQKNPTAFYLCASTSRDRPGRDTQYFGPGTRLTVL.

The chain carries TRBV6-5 and TRBJ1-1. CDR3 length: 13 residues. The germline CDR1 and CDR2 sequences are MNHEY and SVGAGI. Here the CDR3 reads CASSSSIGPEAFF.

This clonotype is identified as medium-sized from frequency. The chain carries TRBV19 and TRBJ2-2; the D gene TCRdb calls, TRBD1, cannot be checked with no DNA. The CDR3 extends over 15 amino acids. Germline CDR1 LNHDA, CDR2 SQIVND (reference sequence). The CDR3 loop is CASGGTGTNTGELFF.

This sequence joins TRBV6-1 and TRBJ2-5. Germline lookup yields CDR1 MNHNS and CDR2 SASEGT. The CDR3 has 14 amino acids. The CDR3 sequence is CASRDAGWGETQYF.

This chain joins TRBV27 and TRBJ2-1; TCRdb's D call of TRBD2 is untestable without DNA. CDR1 and CDR2 from the germline V gene are MNHEY and SMNVEV (reference sequence). The CDR3 runs 15 residues. The CDR3 loop is CASSSLAGGNNEQFF.

The rearrangement uses TRBV24-1 and TRBJ1-1. Germline-derived CDR1 and CDR2 are KGHDR and SFDVKD. The CDR3 has 15 amino acids. CDR3: CATSDLGLMNTEAFF.